This T cell receptor beta chain was obtained from a study of blood T cell repertoires in COVID-19. The overall study: Material from acute and convalescent COVID-19 was sourced from the United States, Italy and Spain.

Those designated as exposed participants met a COVID-19 case within 2 weeks before study entry. The CDR3 has 14 amino acids. The V gene lost 3 bases and the J gene lost 5 bases, with 12 bases spanning the gap. Germline loops: CDR1 SGHRS, CDR2 YFSETQ. Authors' data handling: Counts of nucleated cells, estimated from reference gene primer amplification, were obtained. TCRdb's table, derived via immunoSEQ multiplex PCR, lists solely in-frame clones and lacks some. V, J and clone size are taken as reported in that table, and D and trimming were inferred from the DNA itself. This table has 330,000 or so clones, about nine tenths appearing once.

The TCR sequence derives from a woman under 40 who had been exposed to COVID-19. The gene calls are TRBV5-1 and TRBJ1-5; possible D gene TRBD1, 5 bases. The specimen was PBMCs or T cells enriched from blood (not recorded which). CDR3 protein: CASSSSGGYQPQHF. Here the CDR3 DNA reads TGCGCCAGCAGCTCTTCGGGGGGATATCAGCCCCAGCATTTT.